One and the same sample provided the 15 T cell receptor beta chains below, sequenced in a study of T cell repertoires in cytomegalovirus infection. These receptors have no known antigen. MiXCR, applied by TCRdb to the reads, yields one record per CDR3 protein. In the table there are over 55,000 distinct CDR3 sequences, over 20% of which are singletons. The sample consisted of CD8+ T cells from cultured PBMCs, taken from culture after CMV antigen stimulation. These TCRs come from a human donor in good health (CMV status not recorded). Some clones in this sample may be carry-over from other donors' samples.

This clonotype was counted ten times or more. The chain links TRBV11-2 to TRBJ2-7, with TRBD2 matching over 16 bases. CDR3 length: 20 residues. The V gene's germline CDR1 is SGHAT and CDR2 FQNNGV. V was pared by 4 bases and J by 0 bases, with 12 bases of the junction left unmatched. CDR3 DNA: TGTGCCAGCAGCTACTTCGGAGGGACTAGCGGGGGGGCTAACTCCTACGAGCAGTACTTC. Its protein product is CASSYFGGTSGGANSYEQYF.

This chain joins TRBV12-3 or TRBV12-4 and TRBJ2-1; D is undetermined. V lost 3 bases, J lost 10 bases, and 7 bases lay in between. The CDR3 is made up of 11 amino acids. The CDR3 DNA reads TGTGCCAGCAGTTTCACGGCGGAGCAGTTCTTC. Encoded protein: CASSFTAEQFF.

This clonotype was seen a few times. This chain joins TRBV14 and TRBJ1-5, with D tentatively TRBD1 (6 bases). Germline CDR1 is SGHDN and CDR2 is FVKESK. Trimming removed 3 bases at V and 0 bases at J, with 6 bases between. The CDR3 is 14 amino acids. CDR3 residues: CASSHRGSNQPQHF. The CDR3, as DNA: TGTGCCAGCAGCCACAGGGGTAGCAATCAGCCCCAGCATTTT.

The chain combines TRBV6-5 with TRBJ2-2, with D uncertain. Germline CDR1 reads MNHEY; CDR2 reads SVGAGI. The CDR3 is 12 residues long. V was trimmed by 7 bases and J by 6 bases, leaving 9 bases between them. CDR3 in amino acids: CASKTAAGELFF. The CDR3 nucleotides are TGTGCCAGCAAAACCGCGGCCGGGGAGCTGTTTTTT.

A few counts support this clonotype. The rearrangement joins TRBV6-1 to TRBJ2-1; tentatively, D is TRBD1 (6 bases). V was trimmed by 5 bases and J by 5 bases, leaving 13 bases between them. The CDR3 runs to 14 residues. Germline loops: CDR1 MNHNS, CDR2 SASEGT. The CDR3 loop is CASSPSRGNNEQFF. The CDR3 region has the DNA TGTGCCAGCAGTCCATCGAGGGGGAACAATGAGCAGTTCTTC.

This clonotype was counted a few times. The rearrangement links TRBV20-1 to TRBJ1-5; D is possibly TRBD1 (5 bases). The CDR3 consists of 14 residues. Germline V gene sequence: CDR1 DFQATT, CDR2 SNEGSKA (reference sequence). With 1 base removed from V and 0 bases from J, the gap between germline ends came to 7 bases. Here the CDR3 reads CSARVGGSNQPQHF. The CDR3 nucleotides are TGCAGTGCTAGAGTCGGGGGTAGCAATCAGCCCCAGCATTTT.

This clonotype showed up just a few times. The chain uses TRBV2 and TRBJ1-2, with 7 positions matching TRBD1. The CDR3 totals 15 residues. V lost 6 bases to trimming and J lost 8 bases; unmatched junction nucleotides: 15. CDR1 is SNHLY, CDR2 FYNNEI, per germline. CDR3: CASSTIDLTGPGYTF. Written as DNA, the CDR3 is TGTGCCAGCAGCACAATTGACTTGACAGGGCCGGGCTACACCTTC.

This chain connects TRBV12-3 or TRBV12-4 to TRBJ2-7; TRBD2 is a possible D gene (6 bases). This CDR3 contains 14 residues. V was shortened by 0 bases and J by 12 bases, with 18 bases between the two germline ends. CDR3 residues: CASSLAGLGSTLYF. In DNA form, the CDR3 reads TGTGCCAGCAGTTTAGCGGGACTGGGGAGTACCCTGTACTTC.

Note on this clonotype: At one end the junction does not follow the germline gene, possibly because of a read error. The rearrangement uses TRBV7-9 and TRBJ2-3, with D perhaps being TRBD1 or TRBD2 (5 bases each). Germline CDR1 is SEHNR and CDR2 is FQNEAQ (reference sequence). This CDR3 spans 15 amino acids. CDR3 sequence reads: CASSSDISSTDTQYF. The CDR3 bases are TGTGCCAGCAGCTCGGACATCTCTAGCACTGATACGCAGTATTTT. The variable domain in full, completed from reference TRBV7-9 and TRBJ2-3, reads DTGVSQNPRHKITKRGQNVTFRCDPISEHNRLYWYRQTLGQGPEFLTYFQNEAQLEKSRLLSDRFSAERPKGSFSTLEIQRTEQGDSAMYLCASSSDISSTDTQYFGPGTRLTVL.

This clonotype turned up a few times. This chain's CDR3 is CASSWSGFTGELFF. The CDR3 bases are TGTGCCAGCAGCTGGAGCGGATTCACCGGGGAGCTGTTTTTT. This chain uses TRBV7-2 with TRBJ2-2, with D maybe TRBD2 (5 bases). Trimming pared 4 bases from V and 4 bases from J, leaving 10 bases between. Germline V gene lookup returns CDR1 SGHTA and CDR2 FQGNSA. The CDR3 is 14 amino acids.

This clonotype was seen a few times. The V gene is TRBV7-2, the J gene TRBJ2-7, with 7 bases identical to TRBD1. Germline assignment: CDR1 SGHTA and CDR2 FQGNSA. CDR3 length equals 13 residues. The J segment lost 0 bases and the V segment lost 10 bases, leaving 6 bases of the junction unmatched. CDR3 DNA: TGTGCCACCCTGGGGGACAGCTCCTACGAGCAGTACTTC. Translating gives CATLGDSSYEQYF.

This clonotype was seen a handful of times. The chain recombines TRBV7-2 with TRBJ2-7, with D perhaps TRBD2 (5 bases). The CDR3 runs 14 residues. Trimming pared 5 bases from V and 3 bases from J, leaving 14 bases between. The germline CDR1 and CDR2 sequences are SGHTA and FQGNSA. This CDR3 is CASSQHSGVYEQYF. In DNA form, the CDR3 reads TGTGCCAGCAGCCAGCACTCCGGGGTCTACGAGCAGTACTTC.

The V call is TRBV7-2, the J call TRBJ1-5; D not resolved. Germline CDR1 and CDR2: SGHTA and FQGNSA. V was clipped by 2 bases and J by 2 bases, with 7 bases between them. The CDR3 runs to 14 residues. CDR3 region: CASSLPRRNQPQHF. For the CDR3, the DNA is TGTGCCAGCAGCTTACCCAGACGCAATCAGCCCCAGCATTTT.

V and J are TRBV27 and TRBJ2-1; 8 bases align to TRBD2. With V trimmed by 5 bases and J by 0 bases, 6 bases remained unmatched. Germline V gene sequence: CDR1 MNHEY, CDR2 SMNVEV (reference sequence). CDR3 length: 16 residues. CDR3 bases: TGTGCCAGCAGTCCCGGGACTAGTTTCTCCTACAATGAGCAGTTCTTC. This gives the protein CASSPGTSFSYNEQFF.

The gene calls are TRBV4-1 and TRBJ2-5; D is unresolved. Between the trimmed V and J ends, which lost 0 bases and 7 bases, there was a span of 15 bases. The CDR3 totals 15 residues. CDR1 and CDR2 (germline): MGHRA, YSYEKL. The CDR3 bases are TGCGCCAGCAGCCAAGATTGGGCTTGGCGCGGGACCCAGTACTTC. Translating gives CASSQDWAWRGTQYF.